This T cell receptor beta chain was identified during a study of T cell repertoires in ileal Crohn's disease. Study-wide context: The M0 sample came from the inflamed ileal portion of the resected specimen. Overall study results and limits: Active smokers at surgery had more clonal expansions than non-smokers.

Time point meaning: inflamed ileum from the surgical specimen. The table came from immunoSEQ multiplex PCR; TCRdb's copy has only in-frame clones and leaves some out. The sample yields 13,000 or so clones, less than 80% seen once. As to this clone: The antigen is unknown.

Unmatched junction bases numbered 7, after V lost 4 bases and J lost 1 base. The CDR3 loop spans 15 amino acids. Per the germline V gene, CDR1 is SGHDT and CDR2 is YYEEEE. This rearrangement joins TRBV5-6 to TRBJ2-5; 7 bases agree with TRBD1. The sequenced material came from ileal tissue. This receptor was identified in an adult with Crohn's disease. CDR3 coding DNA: TGTGCCAGCAGCCTGGAATACAGGGGCCAAGAGACCCAGTACTTC. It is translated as CASSLEYRGQETQYF.